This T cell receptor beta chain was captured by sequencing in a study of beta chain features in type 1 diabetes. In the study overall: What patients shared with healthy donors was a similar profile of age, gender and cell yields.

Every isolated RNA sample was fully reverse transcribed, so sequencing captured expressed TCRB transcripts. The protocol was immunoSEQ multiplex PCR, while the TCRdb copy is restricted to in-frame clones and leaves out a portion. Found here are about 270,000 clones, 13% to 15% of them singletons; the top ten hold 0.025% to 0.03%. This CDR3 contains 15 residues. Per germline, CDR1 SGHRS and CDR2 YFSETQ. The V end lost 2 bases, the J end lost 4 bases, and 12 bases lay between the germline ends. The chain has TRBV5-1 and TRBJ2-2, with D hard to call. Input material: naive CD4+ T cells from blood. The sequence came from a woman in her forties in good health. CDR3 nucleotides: TGCGCCAGCAGCTTCGAAGTCGCCGGCACCGGGGAGCTGTTTTTT. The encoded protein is CASSFEVAGTGELFF.